Listed here are 12 T cell receptor beta chains from one sample, sequenced in a study of blood T cell repertoires in COVID-19. Measured with immunoSEQ multiplex PCR; TCRdb has only the in-frame clones, and not every one. The data show 200,000 to 250,000 clones, 84% seen once. The sample taken for sequencing was peripheral blood. Every receptor here comes from a woman in her twenties or thirties who had recovered from COVID-19.

This rearrangement joins TRBV2 to TRBJ2-7; D gene ambiguous. CDR1 and CDR2 from the germline V gene are SNHLY and FYNNEI. V shed 7 bases and J shed 4 bases, with 23 bases lying between them. The CDR3 covers 16 residues. CDR3 region: CASKERLGPFGYEQYF. CDR3 DNA: TGTGCCAGCAAGGAGAGGTTGGGTCCCTTCGGGTACGAGCAGTACTTC.

The V and J genes are TRBV4-2 and TRBJ1-4, with 7 bases identical to TRBD1. The germline CDR1 and CDR2 sequences are LGHNA and YNFKEQ. J lost 7 bases, V lost 0 bases, and 8 bases had no gene match. This CDR3 contains 16 residues. In DNA form, the CDR3 reads TGTGCCAGCAGCCAAGATAGAGGGGGCGAGGGTGAAAAACTGTTTTTT. Amino acids: CASSQDRGGEGEKLFF.

The chain joins TRBV5-5 to TRBJ1-6; D might be TRBD1 (5 bases). CDR1 and CDR2 from the germline V gene are SGHKS and YYEKEE (reference sequence). V was clipped by 4 bases and J by 6 bases, with 11 bases between them. CDR3 length: 14 residues. For the CDR3, the DNA is TGTGCCAGCAGCCCGGGACTGGGTAATTCACCCCTCCACTTT. It yields the protein CASSPGLGNSPLHF.

This chain joins TRBV9 and TRBJ1-2; D not certain. The CDR3 contains 13 residues. Germline V gene data show CDR1 as SGDLS and CDR2 as YYNGEE. With 0 bases removed from V and 2 bases from J, the gap between germline ends came to 5 bases. The CDR3 loop reads CASSVEPNYGYTF. The CDR3 nucleotides are TGTGCCAGCAGCGTAGAGCCCAACTATGGCTACACCTTC. Together with reference TRBV9 and TRBJ1-2, the CDR3 gives the full variable domain: DSGVTQTPKHLITATGQRVTLRCSPRSGDLSVYWYQQSLDQGLQFLIQYYNGEERAKGNILERFSAQQFPDLHSELNLSSLELGDSALYFCASSVEPNYGYTFGSGTRLTVV.

This chain joins TRBV2 and TRBJ2-7, with 8 bases identical to TRBD1. This CDR3 region has 14 residues. V lost 8 bases and J lost 5; bases outside the gene matches: 11. Germline V gene lookup returns CDR1 SNHLY and CDR2 FYNNEI. The CDR3: CASGPPGQGDEQYF. The CDR3 DNA is TGTGCCAGCGGCCCCCCCGGACAGGGAGACGAGCAGTACTTC. The full variable domain, with the rest looked up from reference TRBV2 and TRBJ2-7, is EPEVTQTPSHQVTQMGQEVILRCVPISNHLYFYWYRQILGQKVEFLVSFYNNEISEKSEIFDDQFSVERPDGSNFTLKIRSTKLEDSAMYFCASGPPGQGDEQYFGPGTRLTVT.

This chain connects TRBV5-1 to TRBJ2-1; D is possibly TRBD2 (6 bases). V lost 0 bases and J lost 8, with 15 bases in between. The V gene's germline CDR1 is SGHRS and CDR2 YFSETQ. The CDR3 sequence is 15 residues long. CDR3 in amino acids: CASSLASTPGDEQFF. CDR3 in DNA: TGCGCCAGCAGCTTGGCCTCGACTCCGGGGGATGAGCAGTTCTTC.

This clone was detected only once. The V call is TRBV21-1, the J call TRBJ2-5; TRBD2, the table's D call, was not compared with the DNA. TRBV21-1 is annotated as a pseudogene. This CDR3 contains 18 residues. CDR3 bases: TGTGCCAGCAGTTACCCTCTGGGGGAGCGGGAGGGCAAAGAGACCCAGTACTTC. It codes for CASSYPLGEREGKETQYF.

This clone was counted between two and nine times. The chain has TRBV7-2 and TRBJ1-5, with 7 bases identical to TRBD1. The CDR3 spans 16 residues. CDR1 is SGHTA and CDR2 is FQGNSA in the germline V gene. Trimming removed 3 bases from V and 0 bases from J; junction bases left unmatched: 5. The CDR3 coding sequence is TGTGCCAGCAGCTTTCAGGGGGTTTATAGCAATCAGCCCCAGCATTTT. As protein: CASSFQGVYSNQPQHF.

V is TRBV24-1 and J is TRBJ1-2; no firm D call. Between the trimmed V and J ends, which lost 5 bases and 4 bases, there was a span of 10 bases. Germline values: CDR1 KGHDR, CDR2 SFDVKD. The CDR3 is 13 residues long. The CDR3 nucleotides read TGTGCCACCAGTGGAGGAGATATCTATGGCTACACCTTC. This encodes CATSGGDIYGYTF.

This clone was observed once. V gene TRBV6-6 combines with J gene TRBJ2-7; tentatively, D is TRBD1 (6 bases). The CDR3 totals 12 residues. Trimming stripped 8 bases from V and 4 bases from J, with 12 bases between. Looked up from germline, CDR1 is MNHNY and CDR2 is SVGAGI (reference sequence). The CDR3 spells CASGTGTYEQYF. CDR3 bases: TGTGCCAGCGGAACAGGGACATACGAGCAGTACTTC.

V gene TRBV28 combines with J gene TRBJ2-3, with 7 bases identical to TRBD2. Germline V gives CDR1 MDHEN, CDR2 SYDVKM. This CDR3 spans 13 amino acids. The junction had 4 bases not matched to a gene; V was cut back by 6 bases and J by 4 bases. The CDR3 bases are TGTGCCAGCAGGCGGGAGCCCGCAGATACGCAGTATTTT. This codes for CASRREPADTQYF.

This clone was recorded a few times. V is TRBV5-1 and J is TRBJ1-3, with D hard to call. CDR3 length: 14 residues. The V end lost 0 bases, the J end lost 2 bases, and 6 bases lay between the germline ends. Per germline, CDR1 SGHRS and CDR2 YFSETQ. For the CDR3, the DNA is TGCGCCAGCAGCTTGGGAAGCCCTGGAAACACCATATATTTT. This translates into CASSLGSPGNTIYF.